What follows describes a single T cell receptor beta chain. The germline CDR1 and CDR2 sequences are MGHRA and YSYEKL. The length of the CDR3 is 15 residues. V lost 5 bases, J lost 2 bases, and 5 bases stayed unmatched. These data originate in a study of blood T cell repertoires in COVID-19. Assay: immunoSEQ multiplex PCR; the TCRdb copy retains only in-frame clones and omits some. The repertoire holds roughly 53,000 clones, with 75% to 90% as singletons. A Seattle source enrolled patients during active infection and followed them longitudinally. This receptor was taken from a woman of 80 years or more with COVID-19, enrolled during active disease. V usage is TRBV4-1 and J usage is TRBJ2-7; TRBD2 matches 11 bases. Sequencing used peripheral blood. DNA of the CDR3: TGCGCCAGCAGCTCACCGGGACTAGCGGCCTACGAGCAGTACTTC. This codes for CASSSPGLAAYEQYF.